Below, one T cell receptor (beta chain) is given with its context. Its antigen remains unidentified. No quality values exist for individual bases; no much larger clone is one base distant. The sample originates from a study of neoadjuvant anti-PD-1 for oral cavity cancer (dated by TCRdb to about 2021). About the full investigation: Three to four biweekly doses of nivolumab at 3 mg/kg were mostly administered to patients before curative-intent surgical resection. Under RECIST 1.1, patients with complete response, partial response or stable disease were classed as responders, and patients with progression were classed as non-responders. An approximately 34% response rate was observed in the parent correlative cohort, in which about a dozen patients were included. For patients who did not progress, a fourth nivolumab dose was given around day 43, followed by definitive surgical resection on days 50-56.

PBMC libraries used mostly about 450 ng of input genomic DNA for deep sequencing, with six replicates per sample. TCRbeta libraries were prepared with the immunoSEQ hsTCRbeta kit according to the manufacturer's instructions. Sequencing of the completed libraries took place using an Illumina NovaSeq 6000 S4 flow cell after they had been pooled to roughly 3.2 nM. The study's own analysis went as follows. Raw data preprocessing and quality control were performed with the immunoSEQ Analyzer. The analysis was restricted to productive rearrangements, with each unique CDR3 amino acid sequence defining a clonotype. Repertoire clonality was estimated as the Gini-Simpson index, which was computed with the R package tcR. Student's t test was used to compare Gini indices, while Pearson correlation assessed associations with tumor size change. As stored in TCRdb, this immuneACCESS dataset retains in-frame rearrangements with V and J assigned. A fraction of the clones does not appear; measured against another copy, unresolved V genes explain less than half of the discrepancy, and the remainder lacks a known reason. V and J calls and clone size come straight from that table; D and trimming were deduced from the DNA. Here the sample has 50,000 to 65,000 clones; 79% occur a single time. The top ten clones comprise roughly 2.6% of the sample.

Spanning cysteine to phenylalanine, the CDR3 consists of 18 amino acids. Only CDR3 DNA remains: 54 bases, in frame from the first base. V is trimmed back by 0 bases and J by 7 bases, and the junction contains 9 bases that no gene match accounts for. According to the germline V gene (reference sequence), CDR1 reads SEHNR and CDR2 reads FQNEAQ. The label giving this sample's time point can be read as: before neoadjuvant nivolumab. None of the patients had received prior systemic or radiation treatment, and all were newly diagnosed with stage II-IVA oral cavity squamous cell carcinoma. The cohort was made up of patients with locally advanced, HPV-negative oral cavity squamous cell carcinoma. No culture maintenance or expansion was done, as the peripheral blood mononuclear cells went straight to analysis. The samples were obtained from a longitudinal correlative study of a single-arm phase II trial testing neoadjuvant nivolumab in oral cavity squamous cell carcinoma. Genomic DNA-based TCRbeta sequencing was performed on subject-matched pre- and post-treatment PBMCs and tumors from three responders and three non-responders. Peripheral blood mononuclear cells were drawn once before nivolumab treatment and a second time after treatment, when surgery took place. The Maxwell RSC DNA from Cells kit was used to isolate genomic DNA from PBMCs.

Beyond this particular receptor, the publication reports: A higher pretreatment blood Treg/Th17 ratio correlated with both higher pretreatment blood TCRbeta clonality and lower post-treatment tumor TCRbeta clonality. Only a few patients per response group were included in the TCR analyses, and the authors called for validation in larger cohorts. After neoadjuvant nivolumab, non-responders showed significantly higher T cell clonality (Gini index) in PBMCs than responders did.

Source: PBMCs, taken before nivolumab (anti-PD-1) treatment. The sequence was obtained from a person aged 40 to 85 with oral cavity squamous cell carcinoma. This chain joins TRBV7-9 to TRBJ2-3; 14 nucleotides in the junction match TRBD2. The CDR3 region has the sequence CASSLAGTSGSTGHTQYF. The DNA reads as follows: TGTGCCAGCAGCTTAGCCGGGACTAGCGGGAGTACGGGTCATACGCAGTATTTT.